This T cell receptor beta chain comes out of a study of molecular identifiers for immune sequencing clone quantification. Whole-study context: Replicate experiments took RNA from roughly 18,000 or 92,000 naive CD8 cells, divided it five ways and sequenced four.

V lost 5 bases to trimming and J lost 4 bases; unmatched junction nucleotides: 4. This CDR3 comprises 14 residues. Looked up from germline, CDR1 is SEHNR and CDR2 is FQNEAQ (reference sequence). Libraries of naive CD8 T cells were made from about 19,000 to 1,100,000 sorted cells. They used 10%, 30% or 50% RNA. This clonotype occurred many times. Its antigen is currently unknown. The study, taken as a whole, reports: Spiked Jurkat TCR RNA equivalent to one cell reportedly surfaced among 900,000 to 1,000,000 naive cells.

One entry per CDR3 protein results from TCRdb running MiXCR on the PCR reads. Of around 65,000 distinct CDR3 sequences listed, around 20% were seen once; the top ten hold around 1.5%. Sequences were obtained from naive CD8+ T cells from blood, with Jurkat cell RNA spiked in. Subset noted: FACS-sorted CD8+CD4-CCR7+CD45RA+ naive T cells. V is TRBV7-9 and J is TRBJ2-3, with TRBD1 matching 9 bases. This receptor was identified in a human donor in good health. Some libraries in this study had Jurkat cell RNA spiked in. The CDR3 nucleotides read TGTGCCAGCAGCACGGGACAGGGTTCAGATACGCAGTATTTT. Protein sequence: CASSTGQGSDTQYF. The full variable domain, in which reference TRBV7-9 and TRBJ2-3 provide the parts outside the CDR3, is DTGVSQNPRHKITKRGQNVTFRCDPISEHNRLYWYRQTLGQGPEFLTYFQNEAQLEKSRLLSDRFSAERPKGSFSTLEIQRTEQGDSAMYLCASSTGQGSDTQYFGPGTRLTVL.